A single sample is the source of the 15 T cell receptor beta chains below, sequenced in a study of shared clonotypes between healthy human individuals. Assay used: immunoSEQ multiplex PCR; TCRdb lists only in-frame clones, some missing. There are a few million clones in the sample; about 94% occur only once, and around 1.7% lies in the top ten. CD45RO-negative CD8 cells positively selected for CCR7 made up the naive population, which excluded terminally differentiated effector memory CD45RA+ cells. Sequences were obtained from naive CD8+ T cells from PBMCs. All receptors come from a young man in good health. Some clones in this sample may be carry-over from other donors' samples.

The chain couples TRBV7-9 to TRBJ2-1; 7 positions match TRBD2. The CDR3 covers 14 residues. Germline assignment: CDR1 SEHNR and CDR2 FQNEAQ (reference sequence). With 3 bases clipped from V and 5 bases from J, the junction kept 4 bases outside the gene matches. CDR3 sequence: CASSFAGRDNEQFF. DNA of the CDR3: TGTGCCAGCAGCTTTGCAGGGAGGGACAATGAGCAGTTCTTC.

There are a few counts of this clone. The CDR3: CATQREGQEQFF. The CDR3 DNA reads as TGTGCCACTCAGCGGGAGGGCCAAGAGCAGTTCTTC. The chain carries TRBV7-9 and TRBJ2-1, with 10 nucleotides matching TRBD2. After removal of 10 bases from V and 10 bases from J, the junction contained 7 bases not matched to a gene. Germline CDR1 and CDR2: SEHNR and FQNEAQ (reference sequence). The CDR3 length is 12 residues.

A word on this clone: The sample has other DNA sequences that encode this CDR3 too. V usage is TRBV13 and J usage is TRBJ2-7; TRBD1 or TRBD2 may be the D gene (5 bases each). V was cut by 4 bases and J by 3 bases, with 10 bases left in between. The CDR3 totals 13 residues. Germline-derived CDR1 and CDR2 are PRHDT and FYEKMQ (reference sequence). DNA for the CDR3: TGTGCCAGCAGCTCGGGACGGCTCTACGAGCAGTACTTC. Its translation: CASSSGRLYEQYF.

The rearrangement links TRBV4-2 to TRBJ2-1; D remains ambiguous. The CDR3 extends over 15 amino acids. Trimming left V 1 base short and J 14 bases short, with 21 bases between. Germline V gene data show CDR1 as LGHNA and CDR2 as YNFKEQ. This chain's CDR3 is CASSQGVAGSDIEFF. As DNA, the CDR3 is TGTGCCAGCAGCCAAGGTGTGGCAGGATCTGATATTGAGTTCTTC.

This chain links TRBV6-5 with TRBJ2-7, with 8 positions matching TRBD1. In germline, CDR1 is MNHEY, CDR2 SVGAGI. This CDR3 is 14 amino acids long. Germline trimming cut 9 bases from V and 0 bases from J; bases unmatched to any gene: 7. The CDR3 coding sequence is TGTGCCAGTCACACCGGGACAGGCTCCTACGAGCAGTACTTC. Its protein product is CASHTGTGSYEQYF.

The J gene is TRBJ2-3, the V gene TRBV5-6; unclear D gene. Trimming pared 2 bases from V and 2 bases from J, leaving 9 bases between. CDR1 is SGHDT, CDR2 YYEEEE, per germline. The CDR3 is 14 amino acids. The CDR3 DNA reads TGTGCCAGCAGCTTCGCACACTTCACAGATACGCAGTATTTT. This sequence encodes CASSFAHFTDTQYF.

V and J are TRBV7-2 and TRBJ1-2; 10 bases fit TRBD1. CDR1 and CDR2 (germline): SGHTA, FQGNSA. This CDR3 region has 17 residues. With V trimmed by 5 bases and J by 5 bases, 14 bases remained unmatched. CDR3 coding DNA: TGTGCCAGCAGCCGAACTACCCGGGACAGGGGCGCTTATGGCTACACCTTC. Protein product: CASSRTTRDRGAYGYTF.

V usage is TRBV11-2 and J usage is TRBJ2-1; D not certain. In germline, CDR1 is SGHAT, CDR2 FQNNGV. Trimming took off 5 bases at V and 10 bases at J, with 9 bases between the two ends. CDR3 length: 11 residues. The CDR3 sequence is CASSQAREQFF. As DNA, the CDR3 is TGTGCCAGCAGCCAAGCTAGGGAGCAGTTCTTC.

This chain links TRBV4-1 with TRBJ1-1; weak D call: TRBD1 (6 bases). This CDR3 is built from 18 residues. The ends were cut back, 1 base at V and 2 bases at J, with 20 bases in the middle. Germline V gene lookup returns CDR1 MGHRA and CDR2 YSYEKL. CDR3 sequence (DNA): TGCGCCAGCAGCCAAGGAATTACCCAGGACAGCCTAAACACTGAAGCTTTCTTT. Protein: CASSQGITQDSLNTEAFF.

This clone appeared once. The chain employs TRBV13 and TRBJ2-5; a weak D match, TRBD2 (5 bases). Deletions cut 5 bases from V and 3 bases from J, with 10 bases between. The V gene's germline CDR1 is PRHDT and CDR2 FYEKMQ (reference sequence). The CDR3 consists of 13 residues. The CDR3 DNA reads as TGTGCCAGCAGCGCCGGACTGGAAGAGACCCAGTACTTC. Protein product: CASSAGLEETQYF. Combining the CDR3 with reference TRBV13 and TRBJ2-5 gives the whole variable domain AAGVIQSPRHLIKEKRETATLKCYPIPRHDTVYWYQQGPGQDPQFLISFYEKMQSDKGSIPDRFSAQQFSDYHSELNMSSLELGDSALYFCASSAGLEETQYFGPGTRLLVL.

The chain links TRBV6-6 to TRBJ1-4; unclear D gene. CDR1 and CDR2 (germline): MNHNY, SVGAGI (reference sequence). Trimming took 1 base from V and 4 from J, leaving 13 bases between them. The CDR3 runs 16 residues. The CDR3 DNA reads TGTGCCAGCAGTTACTTCCCCGCCGGATTTAATGAAAAACTGTTTTTT. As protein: CASSYFPAGFNEKLFF.

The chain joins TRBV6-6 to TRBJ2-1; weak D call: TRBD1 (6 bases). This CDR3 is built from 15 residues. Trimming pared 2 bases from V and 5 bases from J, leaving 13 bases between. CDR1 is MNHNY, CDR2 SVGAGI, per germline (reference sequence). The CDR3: CASSYVGTFHNEQFF. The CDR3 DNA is TGTGCCAGCAGTTACGTTGGGACATTCCACAATGAGCAGTTCTTC.

For the CDR3, the DNA is TGTGCCAGCAGTGAATCCCGGGACAGGGCTGGCTACACCTTC. It is translated as CASSESRDRAGYTF. The V and J genes are TRBV6-1 and TRBJ1-2; TRBD1 aligns across 9 bases. This CDR3 is 14 amino acids long. In germline, CDR1 is MNHNS, CDR2 SASEGT. V dropped 2 bases and J dropped 7; count of bases not matched to a gene: 5.

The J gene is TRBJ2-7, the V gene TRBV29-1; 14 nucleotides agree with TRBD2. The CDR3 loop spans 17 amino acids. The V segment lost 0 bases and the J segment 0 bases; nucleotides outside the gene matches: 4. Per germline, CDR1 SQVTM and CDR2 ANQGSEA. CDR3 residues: CSVEDPGLAGGSYEQYF. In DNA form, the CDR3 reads TGCAGCGTTGAAGACCCCGGACTAGCGGGAGGCTCCTACGAGCAGTACTTC.

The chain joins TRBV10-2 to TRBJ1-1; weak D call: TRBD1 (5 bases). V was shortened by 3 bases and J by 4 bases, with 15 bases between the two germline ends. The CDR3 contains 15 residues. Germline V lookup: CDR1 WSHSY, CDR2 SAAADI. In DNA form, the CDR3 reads TGCGCCAGCAGTGAAGGGGCAGGCTTTGTCACTGAAGCTTTCTTT. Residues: CASSEGAGFVTEAFF.